The rows below give T cell receptor beta chains drawn from one sample of a study of human T cells and chemical hapten exposure. MiXCR, run by TCRdb on the RACE reads, gives a single entry per CDR3 protein. The profile shows just under 350,000 distinct CDR3 sequences, around 7% of them singletons. Sequenced material: whole blood, taken in connection with sensitization to the hapten diphenylcyclopropenone (DPC). These receptors all stem from a woman aged 18-35 years with alopecia areata. Some clones in this sample may be carry-over from other donors' samples. Both conserved end residues are part of each CDR3. D genes are given only for firm matches. Rows may omit the clone size; those that give it use once, few, many or a size class.

v_gene: TRBV27
j_gene: TRBJ1-1
d_gene: .
abundance: few
CDR3aa: CASSVTHLGTEAFF
CDR3nt: TGTGCCAGCAGTGTAACGCATTTGGGGACTGAAGCTTTCTTT

v_gene: TRBV5-6
j_gene: TRBJ2-4
d_gene: TRBD1
abundance: many
CDR3aa: CASSFLGQGVNIQYF
CDR3nt: TGTGCCAGCAGCTTTCTGGGACAGGGGGTCAACATTCAGTACTTC

v_gene: TRBV3-1
j_gene: TRBJ1-1
d_gene: .
abundance: .
CDR3aa: CASSQEWREEAFF
CDR3nt: TGTGCCAGCAGCCAAGAATGGAGGGAGGAAGCTTTCTTT

v_gene: TRBV15
j_gene: TRBJ2-1
d_gene: TRBD2
abundance: .
CDR3aa: CATSRDPSLAGGLNEQFF
CDR3nt: TGTGCCACCAGCAGGGACCCCTCGCTAGCGGGGGGGTTAAATGAGCAGTTCTTC

v_gene: TRBV28
j_gene: TRBJ1-4
d_gene: .
abundance: .
CDR3aa: CASSYRAPNEKLFF
CDR3nt: TGTGCCAGCAGTTACAGGGCCCCTAATGAAAAACTGTTTTTT

v_gene: TRBV10-3
j_gene: TRBJ1-2
d_gene: .
abundance: few
CDR3aa: CAISESGGGGYTF
CDR3nt: TGTGCCATCAGTGAGTCTGGGGGAGGCGGCTACACCTTC

v_gene: TRBV6-2/TRBV6-3
j_gene: TRBJ1-3
d_gene: .
abundance: many
CDR3aa: CASTGPGNTIYF
CDR3nt: TGTGCCAGCACCGGACCTGGAAACACCATATATTTT

v_gene: TRBV28
j_gene: TRBJ2-2
d_gene: .
abundance: few
CDR3aa: CASSPPPTGELFF
CDR3nt: TGTGCCAGCAGTCCCCCACCTACCGGGGAGCTGTTTTTT

v_gene: TRBV18
j_gene: TRBJ1-1
d_gene: .
abundance: .
CDR3aa: CASSDDGNTEAFF
CDR3nt: TGTGCCAGCTCAGATGACGGGAACACTGAAGCTTTCTTT

v_gene: TRBV7-3
j_gene: TRBJ1-1
d_gene: TRBD1
abundance: few
CDR3aa: CASSPGGYTEAFF
CDR3nt: TGTGCCAGCAGCCCAGGGGGCTACACTGAAGCTTTCTTT

v_gene: TRBV18
j_gene: TRBJ1-3
d_gene: .
abundance: few
CDR3aa: CASSPNSPPVVNTIYF
CDR3nt: TGTGCCAGCTCACCGAACAGTCCCCCCGTTGTAAACACCATATATTTT

v_gene: TRBV3-1
j_gene: TRBJ2-3
d_gene: .
abundance: .
CDR3aa: CASSQSVRVTDTQYF
CDR3nt: TGTGCCAGCAGCCAAAGCGTCAGGGTCACAGATACGCAGTATTTT

v_gene: TRBV7-6
j_gene: TRBJ1-3
d_gene: TRBD1
abundance: .
CDR3aa: CASSLRQGLSGNTIYF
CDR3nt: TGTGCCAGCAGCTTAAGACAGGGGCTTTCTGGAAACACCATATATTTT

v_gene: TRBV29-1
j_gene: TRBJ2-2
d_gene: .
abundance: .
CDR3aa: CSAHMGGTGELFF
CDR3nt: TGCAGCGCTCACATGGGGGGAACCGGGGAGCTGTTTTTT

v_gene: TRBV6-5
j_gene: TRBJ2-3
d_gene: TRBD1
abundance: few
CDR3aa: CASSTRGGPDTQYF
CDR3nt: TGTGCCAGCAGTACCCGAGGGGGCCCAGATACGCAGTATTTT

v_gene: TRBV12-3/TRBV12-4
j_gene: TRBJ2-1
d_gene: TRBD1
abundance: .
CDR3aa: CASSPGTGAGVGMYNEQFF
CDR3nt: TGTGCCAGCAGTCCCGGGACAGGGGCCGGAGTGGGGATGTACAATGAGCAGTTCTTC

v_gene: TRBV28
j_gene: TRBJ2-7
d_gene: TRBD1
abundance: few
CDR3aa: CASTTTGRNYEQYF
CDR3nt: TGTGCCAGCACCACGACAGGGCGGAACTACGAGCAGTACTTC

v_gene: TRBV5-1
j_gene: TRBJ2-2
d_gene: .
abundance: .
CDR3aa: CASSKGTANTGELFF
CDR3nt: TGCGCCAGCAGCAAAGGGACGGCGAACACCGGGGAGCTGTTTTTT

v_gene: TRBV6-5
j_gene: TRBJ2-7
d_gene: TRBD1
abundance: few
CDR3aa: CASSYRDRGLYEQYF
CDR3nt: TGTGCCAGCAGTTACCGGGACAGGGGGCTCTACGAGCAGTACTTC

v_gene: TRBV18
j_gene: TRBJ1-2
d_gene: .
abundance: few
CDR3aa: CASSPTGRGDGYTF
CDR3nt: TGTGCCAGCTCACCAACAGGTCGAGGAGATGGCTACACCTTC

v_gene: TRBV13
j_gene: TRBJ1-1
d_gene: .
abundance: .
CDR3aa: CASSSFRIMNTEAFF
CDR3nt: TGTGCCAGCAGCTCCTTTCGTATCATGAACACTGAAGCTTTCTTT

v_gene: TRBV12-3/TRBV12-4
j_gene: TRBJ2-4
d_gene: .
abundance: .
CDR3aa: CASSLTPKNIQYF
CDR3nt: TGTGCCAGCAGTTTAACACCCAAAAACATTCAGTACTTC

v_gene: TRBV12-3/TRBV12-4
j_gene: TRBJ1-2
d_gene: .
abundance: many
CDR3aa: CASSFGQGPYGYTF
CDR3nt: TGTGCCAGCAGTTTCGGGCAGGGGCCCTATGGCTACACCTTC

v_gene: TRBV11-3
j_gene: TRBJ1-1
d_gene: .
abundance: few
CDR3aa: CASSQGRGEAFF
CDR3nt: TGTGCCAGCAGTCAGGGCAGAGGTGAAGCTTTCTTT

v_gene: TRBV5-4
j_gene: TRBJ2-3
d_gene: .
abundance: .
CDR3aa: CASSSWVSGTDTQYF
CDR3nt: TGTGCCAGCAGCTCCTGGGTCTCGGGCACAGATACGCAGTATTTT

v_gene: TRBV9
j_gene: TRBJ2-7
d_gene: TRBD1
abundance: many
CDR3aa: CASSEGQGPYYEQYF
CDR3nt: TGTGCCAGCAGCGAAGGACAGGGGCCCTACTACGAGCAGTACTTC

v_gene: TRBV7-2
j_gene: TRBJ1-1
d_gene: .
abundance: many
CDR3aa: CASSLVGGSEAFF
CDR3nt: TGTGCCAGCAGCTTAGTGGGGGGGTCTGAAGCTTTCTTT

v_gene: TRBV6-6
j_gene: TRBJ1-5
d_gene: .
abundance: .
CDR3aa: CASSYVGDQPQHF
CDR3nt: TGTGCCAGCAGTTACGTCGGGGATCAGCCCCAGCATTTT

v_gene: TRBV4-3
j_gene: TRBJ2-1
d_gene: .
abundance: .
CDR3aa: CASSQDRQYNEQFF
CDR3nt: TGCGCCAGCAGCCAAGATCGACAGTACAATGAGCAGTTCTTC

v_gene: TRBV6-5
j_gene: TRBJ2-7
d_gene: .
abundance: many
CDR3aa: CASSYSPGGSYEQYF
CDR3nt: TGTGCCAGCAGTTACTCTCCAGGGGGGTCCTACGAGCAGTACTTC

v_gene: TRBV6-2/TRBV6-3
j_gene: TRBJ2-5
d_gene: .
abundance: many
CDR3aa: CASSYNHLETQYF
CDR3nt: TGTGCCAGCAGTTACAACCATTTAGAGACCCAGTACTTC

v_gene: TRBV10-3
j_gene: TRBJ2-3
d_gene: TRBD1
abundance: many
CDR3aa: CAISDRGEDTQYF
CDR3nt: TGTGCCATCTCCGACAGGGGTGAAGATACGCAGTATTTT